The T cell receptor beta chain described here comes from a study of low-dose radiotherapy and immunotherapy resistance in tumors. J was trimmed by 1 base and V by 8 bases; bases with no gene match: 4. This CDR3 comprises 14 residues. The germline gives CDR1 GTSNPN, CDR2 SVGIG (reference sequence). Time point of the sample: before trial treatment. Nivolumab, ipilimumab, aspirin, low-dose cyclophosphamide and low-dose radiotherapy were all administered to the donors. Both TCRalpha and TCRbeta chains were reverse transcribed with V-gene-specific primers. TCR amplification involved around 22 PCR cycles with a constant-region primer and V-primer adapter. mRNA, after isolation, was amplified by in vitro transcription. MiXCR, applied by TCRdb to the reads, yields one record per CDR3 protein. Of tens of thousands of distinct CDR3 sequences in the sample, roughly 19% were seen once.

The receptor was isolated from a male donor with prostate cancer. The sequences come from PBMCs, collected before treatment. V gene TRBV30 combines with J gene TRBJ1-3, with 11 nucleotides matching TRBD1. The CDR3 is CAGQGAGSGNTIYF. For the CDR3, the DNA is TGTGCCGGACAGGGGGCTGGGTCTGGAAACACCATATATTTT.